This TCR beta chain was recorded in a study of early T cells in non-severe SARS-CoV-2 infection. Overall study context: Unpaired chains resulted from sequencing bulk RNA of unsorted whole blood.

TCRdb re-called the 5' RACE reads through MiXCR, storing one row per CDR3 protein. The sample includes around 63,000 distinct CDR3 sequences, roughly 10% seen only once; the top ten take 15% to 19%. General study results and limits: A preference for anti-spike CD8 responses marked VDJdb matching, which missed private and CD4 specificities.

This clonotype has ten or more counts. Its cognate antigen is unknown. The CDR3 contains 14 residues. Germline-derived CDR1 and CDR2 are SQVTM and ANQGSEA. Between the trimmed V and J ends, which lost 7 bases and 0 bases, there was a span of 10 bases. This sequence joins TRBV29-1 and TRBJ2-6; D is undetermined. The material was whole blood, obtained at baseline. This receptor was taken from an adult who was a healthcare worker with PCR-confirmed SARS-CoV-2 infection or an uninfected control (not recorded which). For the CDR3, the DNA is TGCAGCGCCTCTGATAGCTCTGGGGCCAACGTCCTGACTTTC. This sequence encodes CSASDSSGANVLTF. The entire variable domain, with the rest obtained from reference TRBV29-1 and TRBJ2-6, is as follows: SAVISQKPSRDICQRGTSLTIQCQVDSQVTMMFWYRQQPGQSLTLIATANQGSEATYESGFVIDKFPISRPNLTFSTLTVSNMSPEDSSIYLCSASDSSGANVLTFGAGSRLTVL.